What follows is one TCR beta chain and its context. As originally analysed: Quantification of nucleated cells was approximated via reference gene primer amplification. Only in-frame clones appear in the TCRdb table, and some are missing; sequencing was by immunoSEQ multiplex PCR. D and trimming were read from the DNA, whereas the V and J calls and clone size are those reported in that table. The sample lists about 480,000 clones, approximately 88% seen once, with less than 2% in the top ten. Membership in each cohort depended on participant-reported clinical history. CDR3 length: 15 residues. The data were taken from a study of blood T cell repertoires in COVID-19. Study summary: Samples of COVID-19 (acute and convalescent) were obtained from the United States, Italy and Spain.

The source of this sequence is a woman aged 40 to 50 who had recovered from COVID-19. The sequencing input was PBMCs or T cells enriched from blood (not recorded which). J is TRBJ1-2 and V is TRBV21-1. TRBV21-1 is a documented pseudogene. As DNA, the CDR3 is TGTGCCGGCGAGCGGGTCTTTCCCGTTATTAGGGGCTACACCTTC. It yields the protein CAGERVFPVIRGYTF.